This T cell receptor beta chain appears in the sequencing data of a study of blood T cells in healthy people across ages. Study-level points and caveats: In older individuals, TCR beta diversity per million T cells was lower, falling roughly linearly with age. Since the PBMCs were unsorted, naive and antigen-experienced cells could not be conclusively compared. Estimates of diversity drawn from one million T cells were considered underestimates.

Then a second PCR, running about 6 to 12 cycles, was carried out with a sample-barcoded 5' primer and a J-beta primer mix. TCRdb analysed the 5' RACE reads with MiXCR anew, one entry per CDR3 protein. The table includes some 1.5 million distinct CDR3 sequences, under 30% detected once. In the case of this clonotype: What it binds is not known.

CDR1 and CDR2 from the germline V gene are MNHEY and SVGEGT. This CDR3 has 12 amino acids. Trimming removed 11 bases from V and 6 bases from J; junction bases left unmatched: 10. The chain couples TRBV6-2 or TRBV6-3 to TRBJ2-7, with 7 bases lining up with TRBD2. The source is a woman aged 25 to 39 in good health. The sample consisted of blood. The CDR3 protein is CAGTGAGLEQYF. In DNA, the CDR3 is TGTGCCGGCACTGGAGCGGGGCTCGAGCAGTACTTC.